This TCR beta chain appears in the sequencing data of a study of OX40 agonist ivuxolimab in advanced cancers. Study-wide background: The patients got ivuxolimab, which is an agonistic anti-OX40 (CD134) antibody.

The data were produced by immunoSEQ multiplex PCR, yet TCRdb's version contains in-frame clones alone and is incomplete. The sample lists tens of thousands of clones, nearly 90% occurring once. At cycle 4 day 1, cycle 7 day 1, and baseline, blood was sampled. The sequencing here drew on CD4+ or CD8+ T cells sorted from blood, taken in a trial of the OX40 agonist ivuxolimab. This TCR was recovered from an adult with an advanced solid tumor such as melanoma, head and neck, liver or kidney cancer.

The CDR3 DNA sequence: TGTGCCAGCCATGGGACTAGCGTATATGAGCAGTTCTTC. It encodes CASHGTSVYEQFF. This chain joins TRBV27 and TRBJ2-1, with TRBD2 matching over 10 bases. The germline gives CDR1 MNHEY, CDR2 SMNVEV (reference sequence). J was trimmed by 8 bases and V by 8 bases; bases with no gene match: 6. The CDR3 extends over 13 amino acids.